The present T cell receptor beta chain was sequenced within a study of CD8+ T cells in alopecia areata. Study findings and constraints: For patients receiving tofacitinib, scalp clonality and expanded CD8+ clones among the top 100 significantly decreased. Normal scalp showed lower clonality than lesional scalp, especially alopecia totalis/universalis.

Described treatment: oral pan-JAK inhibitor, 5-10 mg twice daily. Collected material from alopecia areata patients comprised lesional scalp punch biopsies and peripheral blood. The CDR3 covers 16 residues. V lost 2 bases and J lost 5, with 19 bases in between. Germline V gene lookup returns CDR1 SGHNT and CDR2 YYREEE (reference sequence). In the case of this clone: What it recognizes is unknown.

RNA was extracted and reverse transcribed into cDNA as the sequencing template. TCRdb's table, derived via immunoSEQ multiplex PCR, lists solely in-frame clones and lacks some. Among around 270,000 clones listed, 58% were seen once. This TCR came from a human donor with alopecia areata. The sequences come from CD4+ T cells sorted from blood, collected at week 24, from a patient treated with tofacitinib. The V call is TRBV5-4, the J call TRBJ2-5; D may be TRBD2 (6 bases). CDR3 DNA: TGTGCCAGCAGCTTAGGTGGGGGAGGCCCCGGGGAGACCCAGTACTTC. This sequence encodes CASSLGGGGPGETQYF. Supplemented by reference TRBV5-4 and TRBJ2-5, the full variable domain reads ETGVTQSPTHLIKTRGQQVTLRCSSQSGHNTVSWYQQALGQGPQFIFQYYREEENGRGNFPPRFSGLQFPNYSSELNVNALELDDSALYLCASSLGGGGPGETQYFGPGTRLLVL.